Listed below are T cell receptor beta chains from one sample, sequenced in a study of blood T cell repertoires in COVID-19. Produced via immunoSEQ multiplex PCR; TCRdb's table is partial and in-frame only. The sample has tens of thousands of clones, roughly four fifths seen once. Material for sequencing was peripheral blood. These receptors were taken from a man in his 70s with COVID-19, enrolled during active disease. CDR3s include the opening cysteine and the closing phenylalanine or tryptophan. D genes are given only for firm matches. A clone size is listed for some rows: how often the clone was seen (once, few, many), or a class if it is expanded.

j_call	v_call	clone_size	d_call	cdr3_nt	cdr3_aa
TRBJ2-6	TRBV24-1	-	-	TGTGCCACCAGTGAGAACCAGGCCCCTGGGGCCAACGTCCTGACTTTC	CATSENQAPGANVLTF
TRBJ1-4	TRBV11-2	-	-	TGTGCCAGCAGCTTAGGAGAAAATAATGAAAAACTGTTTTTT	CASSLGENNEKLFF
TRBJ2-1	TRBV7-2	few	TRBD2	TGTGCCAGCAGCTGGCTAGCGGGTGAGCAGTTCTTC	CASSWLAGEQFF
TRBJ1-6	TRBV3-1/TRBV3-2	few	-	TGTGCCAGCCGGGATGACGTATATAATTCACCCCTCCACTTT	CASRDDVYNSPLHF
TRBJ2-5	TRBV25-1	-	TRBD2	TGTGCCAGCAGCCCCTCGGGGACTAGGGAGACCCAGTACTTC	CASSPSGTRETQYF
TRBJ1-5	TRBV10-3	once	TRBD1	TGTGCCATCTCCGAAGACAGGGGGGGGAATCAGCCCCAGCATTTT	CAISEDRGGNQPQHF
TRBJ1-2	TRBV9	-	TRBD1	TGTGCCAGCCGCAGGGGGGACTATGGCTACACCTTC	CASRRGDYGYTF
TRBJ1-3	TRBV15	-	-	TGTGCCACCAGCGGCGACAGGCTCTCTGGAAACACCATATATTTT	CATSGDRLSGNTIYF
TRBJ1-3	TRBV5-1	-	-	TGCGCCAGTCGACCCGGGAGTTCTGGAAACACCATATATTTT	CASRPGSSGNTIYF
TRBJ2-2	TRBV5-4	-	TRBD2	TGTGCCAGCCGCTTAGGACTAGCGGGAGCATCGACCGGGGAGCTGTTTTTT	CASRLGLAGASTGELFF
TRBJ2-1	TRBV6-2/TRBV6-3	-	TRBD2	TGTGCCAGCACCCCCAGACTAGCGGCCGACAATGAGCAGTTCTTC	CASTPRLAADNEQFF
TRBJ2-7	TRBV7-2	-	TRBD2	TGTGCCAGCAGCTTAAGCGGGAGCGCCTACGAGCAGTACTTC	CASSLSGSAYEQYF
TRBJ2-1	TRBV9	-	TRBD2	TGTGCCAGCAGCCCGGGGGCTAGCGGGCAGCTGGGGGATGAGCAGTTCTTC	CASSPGASGQLGDEQFF
TRBJ1-1	TRBV5-4	-	TRBD1	TGTGCCAGCAGCCGACAGGGTGGGGGGAACACTGAAGCTTTCTTT	CASSRQGGGNTEAFF
TRBJ2-7	TRBV15	-	-	TGTGCCACCGGGCGGGGCTTCAGCTCCTACGAGCAGTACTTC	CATGRGFSSYEQYF
TRBJ2-7	TRBV5-1	once	TRBD1	TGCGCCAGCCGTAAGAGGGACAGGGCCTACGAGCAGTACTTC	CASRKRDRAYEQYF
TRBJ2-5	TRBV10-3	-	TRBD1	TGTGCCATCAGTGAGTGGAGTCGGGACAGGCGTCAAGAGACCCAGTACTTC	CAISEWSRDRRQETQYF
TRBJ2-7	TRBV25-1	-	TRBD2	TGTGCCAGCAGTGCCGGGACTAGCGGGAGGGCCTACGAGCAGTACTTC	CASSAGTSGRAYEQYF
TRBJ1-5	TRBV30	-	-	TGTGCCTGGAGTTGGACGGGGGGGCTCGGTCAGCCCCAGCATTTT	CAWSWTGGLGQPQHF
TRBJ2-7	TRBV2	-	TRBD2	TGTGCCAGCAGTGGGACTAGCGGCTCCTACGAGCAGTACTTC	CASSGTSGSYEQYF
TRBJ1-1	TRBV4-3	-	-	TGCGCCAGCAGCCAAGGGTCGGGGGAGGCTGAAGCTTTCTTT	CASSQGSGEAEAFF
TRBJ1-2	TRBV5-1	-	-	TGCGCCAGCAGCTCCGACACTACAGGAGGCTACACCTTC	CASSSDTTGGYTF
TRBJ2-7	TRBV5-4	-	-	TGTGCCAGCAGCCCCGGAGGTCGGTCCTACGAGCAGTACTTC	CASSPGGRSYEQYF
TRBJ2-1	TRBV4-3	-	-	TGCGCCAGCAGCCAAGGGGAGAACTCCTACAATGAGCAGTTCTTC	CASSQGENSYNEQFF
TRBJ1-2	TRBV5-6	-	-	TGTGCCAGCAGCCGGGACTTGGGCTATGGCTACACCTTC	CASSRDLGYGYTF
TRBJ1-1	TRBV3-1/TRBV3-2	-	TRBD1	TGTGCCAGCAGCCAACTCCAGGGGGCAACTGAAGCTTTCTTT	CASSQLQGATEAFF
TRBJ1-5	TRBV4-3	-	-	TGCGCCAGCAGCCAAGATGCTCAGGCGTCAGGGAATCAGCCCCAGCATTTT	CASSQDAQASGNQPQHF
TRBJ2-6	TRBV28	-	-	TGTGCCAGCACCACAGCCTACGAGTTCAAGACTGGGGCCAACGTCCTGACTTTC	CASTTAYEFKTGANVLTF
TRBJ2-3	TRBV2	-	-	TGTGCCAGCAAGACTTCCACAGATACGCAGTATTTT	CASKTSTDTQYF
TRBJ1-6	TRBV4-1	-	TRBD1	TGCGCCAGCAGCCGGGACAGGAGCTCATCAGGTTCACCCCTCCACTTT	CASSRDRSSSGSPLHF
TRBJ2-3	TRBV6-4	-	TRBD2	TGTGCCAGCAGTGATCGGACTAGCGGGAGCACAGATACGCAGTATTTT	CASSDRTSGSTDTQYF
TRBJ2-5	TRBV4-1	-	TRBD2	TGCGCCAGCAGCCAAGATTCGACTAGCGGGAACCAAGCGACCCAGTACTTC	CASSQDSTSGNQATQYF
TRBJ2-7	TRBV7-2	-	-	TGTGCCAGCAGCTTAGATAAGTTCCAGACAGACAAATACGAGCAGTACTTC	CASSLDKFQTDKYEQYF
TRBJ2-5	TRBV7-2	-	-	TGTGCCAGCAGCTCGGACAGTAAAGAGACCCAGTACTTC	CASSSDSKETQYF
TRBJ2-2	TRBV27	once	-	TGTGCCAGCAGTTTTTCAGGGGCGGTTATGACCGGGGAGCTGTTTTTT	CASSFSGAVMTGELFF
TRBJ1-2	TRBV18	-	-	TGTGCCAGCTCACCACGTGACAGTGTCCTCGGTGGCTACACCTTC	CASSPRDSVLGGYTF
TRBJ1-5	TRBV5-4	few	TRBD1	TGTGCCAGCAGCTTGGGAGGGGGCCAGAATCAGCCCCAGCATTTT	CASSLGGGQNQPQHF
TRBJ1-2	TRBV30	-	-	TGTGCCTGGAGTGCGATGGTCCCCTTCGGTACTGGCTACACCTTC	CAWSAMVPFGTGYTF
TRBJ2-4	TRBV9	-	-	TGTGCCAGCAGCGTAGGGGTAGTGGCGGATCAGTACTTC	CASSVGVVADQYF
TRBJ1-4	TRBV19	-	-	TGTGCCAGTAGTAGGCAGGGAAGTAATGAAAAACTGTTTTTT	CASSRQGSNEKLFF
TRBJ1-2	TRBV30	-	TRBD1	TGTGCCTGGAGTCGCCTATTACAGGGGGACGGCTACACCTTC	CAWSRLLQGDGYTF
TRBJ1-2	TRBV2	-	TRBD1	TGTGCCAGCAGAAACCCGGGACAGAGTTCCTATGGCTACACCTTC	CASRNPGQSSYGYTF